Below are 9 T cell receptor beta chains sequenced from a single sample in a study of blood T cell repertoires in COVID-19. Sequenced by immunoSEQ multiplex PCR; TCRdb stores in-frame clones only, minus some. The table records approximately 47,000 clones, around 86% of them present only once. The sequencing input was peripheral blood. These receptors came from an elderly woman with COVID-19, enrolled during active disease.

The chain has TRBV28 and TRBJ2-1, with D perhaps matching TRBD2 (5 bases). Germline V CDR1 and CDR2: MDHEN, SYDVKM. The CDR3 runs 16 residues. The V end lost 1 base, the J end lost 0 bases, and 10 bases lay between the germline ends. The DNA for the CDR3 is TGTGCCAGCAGTTTATACAGCGGAAGCTCCTACAATGAGCAGTTCTTC. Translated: CASSLYSGSSYNEQFF.

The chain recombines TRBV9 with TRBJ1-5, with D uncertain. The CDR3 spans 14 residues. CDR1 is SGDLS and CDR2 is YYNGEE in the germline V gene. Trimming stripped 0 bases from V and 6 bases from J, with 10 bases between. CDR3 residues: CASSVGTEGQPQHF. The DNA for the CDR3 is TGTGCCAGCAGCGTAGGAACGGAGGGTCAGCCCCAGCATTTT.

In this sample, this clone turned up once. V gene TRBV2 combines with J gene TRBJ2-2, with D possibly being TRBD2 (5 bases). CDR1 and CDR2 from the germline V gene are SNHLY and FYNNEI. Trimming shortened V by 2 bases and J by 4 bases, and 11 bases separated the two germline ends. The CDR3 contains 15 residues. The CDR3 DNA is TGTGCCAGCAGTGAAACCCTAGCTGGCACCGGGGAGCTGTTTTTT. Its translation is CASSETLAGTGELFF.

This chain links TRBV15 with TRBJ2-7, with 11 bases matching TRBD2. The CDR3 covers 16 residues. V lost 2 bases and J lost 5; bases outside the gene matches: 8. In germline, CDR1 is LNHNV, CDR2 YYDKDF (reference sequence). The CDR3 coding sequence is TGTGCCACCAGCAGAAAACTAGCGGGAGAACGTGACGAGCAGTACTTC. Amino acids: CATSRKLAGERDEQYF.

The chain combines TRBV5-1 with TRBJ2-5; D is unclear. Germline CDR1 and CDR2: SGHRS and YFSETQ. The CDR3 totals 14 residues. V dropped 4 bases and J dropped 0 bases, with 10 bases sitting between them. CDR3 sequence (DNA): TGCGCCAGCAGCCGATCAGGTGACCAAGAGACCCAGTACTTC. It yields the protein CASSRSGDQETQYF.

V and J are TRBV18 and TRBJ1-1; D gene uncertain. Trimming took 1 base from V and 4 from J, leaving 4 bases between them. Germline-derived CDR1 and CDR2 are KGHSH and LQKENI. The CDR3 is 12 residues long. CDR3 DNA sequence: TGTGCCAGCTCACCACTGAGCACTGAAGCTTTCTTT. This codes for CASSPLSTEAFF. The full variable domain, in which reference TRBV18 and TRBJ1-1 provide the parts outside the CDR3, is NAGVMQNPRHLVRRRGQEARLRCSPMKGHSHVYWYRQLPEEGLKFMVYLQKENIIDESGMPKERFSAEFPKEGPSILRIQQVVRGDSAAYFCASSPLSTEAFFGQGTRLTVV.

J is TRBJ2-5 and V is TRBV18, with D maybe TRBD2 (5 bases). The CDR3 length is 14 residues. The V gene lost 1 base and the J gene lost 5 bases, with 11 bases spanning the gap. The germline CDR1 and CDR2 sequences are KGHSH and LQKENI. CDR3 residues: CASSPRELQETQYF. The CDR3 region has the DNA TGTGCCAGCTCACCACGGGAGCTTCAGGAGACCCAGTACTTC.

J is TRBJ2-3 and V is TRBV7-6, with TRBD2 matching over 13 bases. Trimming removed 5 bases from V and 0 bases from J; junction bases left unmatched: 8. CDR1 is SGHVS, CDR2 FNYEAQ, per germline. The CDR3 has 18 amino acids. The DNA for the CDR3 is TGTGCCAGCAGCCGAATGCCGACTAGCGGGGGGAGCACAGATACGCAGTATTTT. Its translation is CASSRMPTSGGSTDTQYF.

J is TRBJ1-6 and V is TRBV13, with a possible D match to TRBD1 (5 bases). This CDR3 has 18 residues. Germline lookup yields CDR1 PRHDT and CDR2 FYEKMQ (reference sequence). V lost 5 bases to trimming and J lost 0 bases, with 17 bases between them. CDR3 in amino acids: CASSAQRQKSSYNSPLHF. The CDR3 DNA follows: TGTGCCAGCAGCGCGCAGAGACAGAAAAGCTCCTATAATTCACCCCTCCACTTT.